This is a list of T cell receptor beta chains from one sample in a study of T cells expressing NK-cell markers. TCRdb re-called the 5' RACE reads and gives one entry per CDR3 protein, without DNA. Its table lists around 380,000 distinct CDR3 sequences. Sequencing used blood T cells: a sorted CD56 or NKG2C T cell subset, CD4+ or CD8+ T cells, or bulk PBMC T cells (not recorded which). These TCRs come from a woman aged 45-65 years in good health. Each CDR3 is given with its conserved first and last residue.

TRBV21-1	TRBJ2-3	CASSRPGEGWRSSADTQYF
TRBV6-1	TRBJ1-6	CASSGGRNSPLHF
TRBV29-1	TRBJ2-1	CSGSRLAGLNNEQFF
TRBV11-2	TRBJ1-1	CASSLGGWVEAFF
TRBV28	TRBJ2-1	CASSGGKGDEQFF
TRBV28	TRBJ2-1	CASSFLAGEVNEQFF
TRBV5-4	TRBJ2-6	CASSLDVSGANVLTF
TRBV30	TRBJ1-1	CAWRRGTTEAFF
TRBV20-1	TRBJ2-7	CSAPTIRGGYEQYF
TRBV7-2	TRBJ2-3	CASRSTGRYTDTQYF